The 28 T cell receptor beta chains given below trace back to one sample, sequenced in a study of blood T cells in healthy people across ages. A second PCR of about 7 to 11 cycles used a sample-barcoded 5' primer and a J-beta primer mix. TCRdb fed the 5' RACE reads into MiXCR, producing one record per CDR3 protein. The sample records 700,000 to 900,000 distinct CDR3 sequences, 20% to 30% being singletons. The same data also went into a second study, on T cells of mothers and their children.

The sequencing sample was made of blood. These receptors were collected from a boy between 10 and 17 years old in good health.

This clonotype was picked up a small number of times. The chain recombines TRBV28 with TRBJ2-5; 11 bases align to TRBD2. Germline CDR1 MDHEN, CDR2 SYDVKM. The CDR3 covers 16 residues. V was pared by 3 bases and J by 4 bases, with 7 bases of the junction left unmatched. CDR3 bases: TGTGCCAGCAGTTTTCGGCTAGCGGGGGGCCGAGAGACCCAGTACTTC. It yields the protein CASSFRLAGGRETQYF.

This rearrangement joins TRBV4-2 to TRBJ2-5; weak D call: TRBD2 (7 bases). Trimming cost V 4 bases and J 0 bases, with 15 bases left between them. The germline CDR1 and CDR2 sequences are LGHNA and YNFKEQ. The CDR3 has 16 residues. The CDR3 is CASSPAGGPYQETQYF. The CDR3 bases are TGTGCCAGCAGCCCCGCCGGGGGGCCATACCAAGAGACCCAGTACTTC.

This sequence joins TRBV2 and TRBJ2-7; the D gene is possibly TRBD2 (5 bases). The germline V gene encodes CDR1 SNHLY and CDR2 FYNNEI. V was trimmed by 7 bases and J by 7 bases, leaving 23 bases between them. CDR3 size: 15 residues. CDR3 DNA: TGTGCCAGCAAATTCACTAGGGCCCTGCTGAGTGAGCAGTACTTC. Translated: CASKFTRALLSEQYF.

The chain combines TRBV7-8 with TRBJ2-2; D unclear. The germline V and J ends were trimmed by 7 bases and 6 bases, with 21 bases remaining between them. The CDR3 spans 16 residues. CDR1 SGHVS and CDR2 FQNEAQ come from the germline V gene. CDR3 amino acids: CASNPFPGLGSGELFF. DNA for the CDR3: TGTGCCAGCAACCCGTTCCCGGGCCTAGGCTCCGGGGAGCTGTTTTTT.

The chain has TRBV28 and TRBJ2-7; D perhaps matches TRBD1 (5 bases). This CDR3 has 16 amino acids. Trimming cost V 5 bases and J 0 bases, with 17 bases left between them. Germline V gene sequence: CDR1 MDHEN, CDR2 SYDVKM. In DNA form, the CDR3 reads TGTGCCAGCAGTCTACAGCTTCAGGGCACCTCCTACGAGCAGTACTTC. This gives the protein CASSLQLQGTSYEQYF.

This chain uses TRBV27 with TRBJ2-1; D not resolved. Germline V lookup: CDR1 MNHEY, CDR2 SMNVEV (reference sequence). With 1 base removed from V and 0 bases from J, the gap between germline ends came to 7 bases. This CDR3 is built from 15 residues. DNA of the CDR3: TGTGCCAGCAGTTTATTGGCCTACTCCTACAATGAGCAGTTCTTC. Amino acids: CASSLLAYSYNEQFF.

This clonotype was observed once. J is TRBJ1-1 and V is TRBV7-9; weak D call: TRBD1 (6 bases). The germline gives CDR1 SEHNR, CDR2 FQNEAQ (reference sequence). CDR3 length: 14 residues. Trimming stripped 5 bases from V and 2 bases from J, with 12 bases between. The CDR3 DNA sequence: TGTGCCAGCAGCCGACAGGTCCTAAACACTGAAGCTTTCTTT. Translation: CASSRQVLNTEAFF.

This chain joins TRBV19 and TRBJ1-1; TRBD1 matches at 7 bases. Trimming at V came to 1 base and at J to 4 bases, leaving 3 bases not matched to a gene. The germline V gene has CDR1 LNHDA and CDR2 SQIVND (reference sequence). This CDR3 has 14 amino acids. The chain's CDR3 is CASSIVPGGTEAFF. CDR3 in DNA: TGTGCCAGTAGTATAGTTCCAGGGGGCACTGAAGCTTTCTTT.

The chain has TRBV20-1 and TRBJ1-4; 7 bases map to TRBD1. Per the germline V gene, CDR1 is DFQATT and CDR2 is SNEGSKA (reference sequence). The CDR3 covers 15 residues. V was pared by 6 bases and J by 8 bases, with 15 bases of the junction left unmatched. The CDR3 loop reads CSATNDRAGGEKLFF. Written as DNA, the CDR3 is TGCAGTGCGACTAACGACAGGGCGGGAGGCGAAAAACTGTTTTTT.

The V call is TRBV7-3, the J call TRBJ2-4; D is uncertain. V was cut by 0 bases and J by 0 bases, with 9 bases left in between. The CDR3 is 16 residues long. Germline CDR1 and CDR2: SGHTA and FQGTGA. Written as DNA, the CDR3 is TGTGCCAGCAGCTTAACGTTCACACTAGCCAAAAACATTCAGTACTTC. Its translation is CASSLTFTLAKNIQYF.

This clonotype came up a few times. At one end, the junction sequence differs from germline, possibly due to a read error. The chain recombines TRBV11-1 with TRBJ2-5; D is unclear. Germline CDR1 is SGHAT and CDR2 is FQDESV (reference sequence). The CDR3 covers 13 residues. CDR3 in amino acids: CASSLLRGRPGNF. CDR3 sequence (DNA): TGTGCCAGCAGCTTACTCAGAGGCAGGCCGGGTAACTTC.

This clonotype showed up just a few times. The CDR3 protein is CASRQPNTGELFF. The CDR3 DNA reads as TGTGCCAGCAGGCAACCCAACACCGGGGAGCTGTTTTTT. J is TRBJ2-2 and V is TRBV25-1; D is uncertain. V was shortened by 6 bases and J by 2 bases, with 7 bases between the two germline ends. The germline V gene encodes CDR1 MGHDK and CDR2 SYGVNS. The CDR3 runs 13 residues.

The chain couples TRBV11-1 to TRBJ2-5; 8 bases are a match to TRBD1. Per germline, CDR1 SGHAT and CDR2 FQDESV (reference sequence). After removal of 5 bases from V and 3 bases from J, the junction contained 11 bases not matched to a gene. The length of the CDR3 is 16 residues. In DNA form, the CDR3 reads TGTGCCAGCAGCGACCGGACAGGGAAAGGGGAAGAGACCCAGTACTTC. It encodes CASSDRTGKGEETQYF.

The chain carries TRBV30 and TRBJ1-2; unclear D gene. Trimming left V 4 bases short and J 4 bases short, with 10 bases between. The CDR3 has 12 residues. Germline-derived CDR1 and CDR2 are GTSNPN and SVGIG (reference sequence). In nucleotides, the CDR3 is TGTGCCTGGACAGGTGGCACCTATGGCTACACCTTC. Its translation: CAWTGGTYGYTF.

The CDR3 DNA is TGTGCCAGCAGCTTAGGGCCGAGAGGCAGGGGGCCCAAAAACATTCAGTACTTC. Amino acids: CASSLGPRGRGPKNIQYF. The V call is TRBV7-9, the J call TRBJ2-4, with 8 bases aligning to TRBD1. The V gene end was trimmed by 1 base and the J gene end by 2 bases; junction bases not matched to a gene: 10. Germline loops: CDR1 SEHNR, CDR2 FQNEAQ (reference sequence). The CDR3 has 18 residues.

This clonotype was seen only a few times. The chain is built from TRBV6-5 and TRBJ2-3; D call uncertain. V gave up 5 bases and J gave up 5 bases, with 14 bases separating them. Germline CDR1 MNHEY, CDR2 SVGAGI. The CDR3 sequence is 14 residues long. CDR3 protein: CASSADSRLDTQYF. Written as DNA, the CDR3 is TGTGCCAGCAGTGCAGATTCGCGGCTAGATACGCAGTATTTT.

V usage is TRBV5-1 and J usage is TRBJ2-5, with no clear D. This CDR3 region has 14 residues. Per the germline V gene, CDR1 is SGHRS and CDR2 is YFSETQ. V lost 4 bases and J lost 4, with 14 bases in between. CDR3 protein: CASSTALSGETQYF. The CDR3 coding sequence is TGCGCCAGCAGCACCGCCCTGAGTGGAGAGACCCAGTACTTC.

J is TRBJ2-7 and V is TRBV30, with D possibly matching TRBD2 (6 bases). CDR1 GTSNPN and CDR2 SVGIG come from the germline V gene (reference sequence). The CDR3 is 15 amino acids. The V gene lost 3 bases and the J gene lost 2 bases, with 17 bases spanning the gap. CDR3 in amino acids: CAWSPLGGNTYEQYF. CDR3 sequence (DNA): TGTGCCTGGAGCCCACTGGGAGGCAACACCTACGAGCAGTACTTC. Full variable domain (rest looked up from reference TRBV30 and TRBJ2-7): SQTIHQWPATLVQPVGSPLSLECTVEGTSNPNLYWYRQAAGRGLQLLFYSVGIGQISSEVPQNLSASRPQDRQFILSSKKLLLSDSGFYLCAWSPLGGNTYEQYFGPGTRLTVT.

The chain is built from TRBV7-6 and TRBJ2-3; D tentatively reads TRBD1 or TRBD2 (5 bases each). V lost 3 bases and J lost 5, with 18 bases in between. The CDR3 is 16 residues long. The germline V gene encodes CDR1 SGHVS and CDR2 FNYEAQ. The CDR3 sequence is CASSFLGGDQRDTQYF. CDR3 bases: TGTGCCAGCAGCTTCCTGGGTGGGGACCAGCGAGATACGCAGTATTTT.

This clonotype was seen a handful of times. The gene calls are TRBV4-2 and TRBJ2-5; D could derive from TRBD1 or TRBD2 (6 bases each). The CDR3 spans 16 residues. From germline, CDR1 is LGHNA and CDR2 YNFKEQ. The V and J ends lost 0 bases and 6 bases respectively, with 17 bases between them. Written as DNA, the CDR3 is TGTGCCAGCAGCCAAGATAGTCCGGGGGCGGCAAAGACCCAGTACTTC. It yields the protein CASSQDSPGAAKTQYF.

This clonotype occurred many times. The rearrangement uses TRBV11-2 and TRBJ2-1, with 11 positions matching TRBD2. The V and J ends lost 3 bases and 4 bases, in that order; junction bases with no gene match: 8. CDR1 is SGHAT, CDR2 FQNNGV, per germline. The CDR3 is 17 amino acids. The CDR3 DNA follows: TGTGCCAGCAGCTTGGGACCGGGACTAGCGGCATACAATGAGCAGTTCTTC. It codes for CASSLGPGLAAYNEQFF.

This clonotype was detected many times. This chain links TRBV11-2 with TRBJ2-2; no clear D. Trimming stripped 5 bases from V and 1 base from J, with 2 bases between. Per germline, CDR1 SGHAT and CDR2 FQNNGV. The CDR3 has 12 amino acids. The DNA for the CDR3 is TGTGCCAGCAGCGGGAACACCGGGGAGCTGTTTTTT. Its protein product is CASSGNTGELFF.

This clonotype was observed a handful of times. V is TRBV20-1 and J is TRBJ2-7, with D perhaps matching TRBD2 (5 bases). The CDR3 covers 15 residues. V shed 3 bases and J shed 5 bases, with 20 bases lying between them. CDR1 is DFQATT, CDR2 SNEGSKA, per germline (reference sequence). The CDR3 DNA reads TGCAGTGCTAGCCGGGCGTCGGGGAGCGGCAACGAGCAGTACTTC. This translates into CSASRASGSGNEQYF.

This chain joins TRBV5-1 and TRBJ1-1, with a tentative D call TRBD1 (5 bases). The CDR3 contains 14 residues. Germline lookup yields CDR1 SGHRS and CDR2 YFSETQ. The V and J ends lost 0 bases and 1 base respectively, with 7 bases between them. DNA for the CDR3: TGCGCCAGCAGCTTGGACGGGACGAACACTGAAGCTTTCTTT. Encoded protein: CASSLDGTNTEAFF. The full variable domain, completed using reference TRBV5-1 and TRBJ1-1, is KAGVTQTPRYLIKTRGQQVTLSCSPISGHRSVSWYQQTPGQGLQFLFEYFSETQRNKGNFPGRFSGRQFSNSRSEMNVSTLELGDSALYLCASSLDGTNTEAFFGQGTRLTVV.

This clonotype was seen more than once but under ten times. The genes are TRBV14 and TRBJ2-5; D tentatively reads TRBD1 or TRBD2 (5 bases each). Trimming took off 3 bases at V and 6 bases at J, with 23 bases between the two ends. Germline-derived CDR1 and CDR2 are SGHDN and FVKESK. The CDR3 has 17 residues. The CDR3 bases are TGTGCCAGCAGCCATGGGTGGGGCAGCAGCGGAACGAAGACCCAGTACTTC. Translating gives CASSHGWGSSGTKTQYF.

The rearrangement joins TRBV11-2 to TRBJ2-3; tentative D call: TRBD2 (9 bases). Germline CDR1 is SGHAT and CDR2 is FQNNGV. Trimming pared 6 bases from V and 2 bases from J, leaving 27 bases between. The CDR3 is 19 residues long. The CDR3 here is CASSIRDRRLAGNTDTQYF. CDR3 bases: TGTGCCAGCAGTATCCGGGACAGGAGGCTAGCGGGGAACACAGATACGCAGTATTTT. Variable domain in full (rest from reference TRBV11-2 and TRBJ2-3): EAGVAQSPRYKIIEKRQSVAFWCNPISGHATLYWYQQILGQGPKLLIQFQNNGVVDDSQLPKDRFSAERLKGVDSTLKIQPAKLEDSAVYLCASSIRDRRLAGNTDTQYFGPGTRLTVL.

This clonotype was seen a few times. The chain uses TRBV15 and TRBJ2-1; the D is unclear. The J call may not be correct, given that the DNA end is closer to TRBJ2-7. The CDR3 has 14 residues. Per the germline V gene, CDR1 is LNHNV and CDR2 is YYDKDF (reference sequence). DNA of the CDR3: TGTGCCACCAGCAGAGATTCATCCCTCTACGAGCAGTACTTC. Its protein is CATSRDSSLYEQYF.

This clonotype was observed a handful of times. CDR3 coding DNA: TGTGCCTGGAGTATGCATAGGAACACTGAAGCTTTCTTT. Residues: CAWSMHRNTEAFF. V is TRBV30 and J is TRBJ1-1; D is uncertain. V dropped 2 bases and J dropped 1 base, with 8 bases sitting between them. The germline V gene encodes CDR1 GTSNPN and CDR2 SVGIG (reference sequence). The CDR3 is made up of 13 amino acids.